Below, 9 T cell receptor beta chains from the same sample are listed, as sequenced in a study of cytomegalovirus exposure and HLA in healthy donors. With 60 Vbeta and 13 Jbeta primers, the PCR was carried out. The method was immunoSEQ multiplex PCR; TCRdb's version includes in-frame clones alone and lacks a portion of them. Its clone listing holds around 130,000 clones. The material sequenced was PBMCs. These receptors came from a woman aged 40-49 years in good health and CMV-seronegative.

This sequence joins TRBV19 and TRBJ1-6; a possible D gene is TRBD1 (6 bases). Looked up from germline, CDR1 is LNHDA and CDR2 is SQIVND (reference sequence). The CDR3 spans 16 residues. The V end lost 3 bases, the J end lost 5 bases, and 14 bases lay between the germline ends. CDR3 coding DNA: TGTGCCAGTAGTATTGAGGGGGTGACAAATAATTCACCCCTCCACTTT. Amino acid sequence: CASSIEGVTNNSPLHF.

The chain links TRBV5-6 to TRBJ2-1, with D possibly being TRBD2 (5 bases). The length of the CDR3 is 14 residues. Germline V CDR1 and CDR2: SGHDT, YYEEEE. The V and J ends lost 3 bases and 4 bases respectively, with 11 bases between them. CDR3 protein: CASSSGPGYNEQFF. CDR3 nucleotide sequence: TGTGCCAGCAGCTCTGGACCGGGGTACAATGAGCAGTTCTTC.

The chain joins TRBV6-5 to TRBJ1-2; the D gene is possibly TRBD1 (5 bases). Germline CDR1 is MNHEY and CDR2 is SVGAGI. The CDR3 totals 13 residues. The V end lost 6 bases, the J end lost 4 bases, and 12 bases lay between the germline ends. DNA of the CDR3: TGTGCCAGCAGGCGGGGCAGTCTCTATGGCTACACCTTC. Protein sequence: CASRRGSLYGYTF.

The CDR3 loop is CASSVGLAVTGELFF. The CDR3 DNA is TGTGCCAGCAGCGTAGGCCTAGCGGTTACCGGGGAGCTGTTTTTT. The chain carries TRBV9 and TRBJ2-2, with 7 bases fitting TRBD2. The V gene end was trimmed by 0 bases and the J gene end by 5 bases; junction bases not matched to a gene: 4. There are 15 residues in the CDR3. From germline, CDR1 is SGDLS and CDR2 YYNGEE.

The chain has TRBV7-2 and TRBJ2-7; 9 bases match TRBD1. Germline V gene lookup returns CDR1 SGHTA and CDR2 FQGNSA. The CDR3 runs to 14 residues. V shed 3 bases, J shed 6 bases, and the junction held 6 bases outside the gene matches. For the CDR3, the DNA is TGTGCCAGCAGCTTTGGGACAGGGCGGGCCGAGCAGTACTTC. This codes for CASSFGTGRAEQYF. The whole variable domain, filled in from reference TRBV7-2 and TRBJ2-7, reads GAGVSQSPSNKVTEKGKDVELRCDPISGHTALYWYRQSLGQGLEFLIYFQGNSAPDKSGLPSDRFSAERTGGSVSTLTIQRTQQEDSAVYLCASSFGTGRAEQYFGPGTRLTVT.

The CDR3 loop reads CASSPQNYGYTF. Written as DNA, the CDR3 is TGTGCCAGTAGTCCCCAGAACTATGGCTACACCTTC. V is TRBV19 and J is TRBJ1-2; D remains ambiguous. Per germline, CDR1 LNHDA and CDR2 SQIVND (reference sequence). Between the trimmed V and J ends, which lost 5 bases and 2 bases, there was a span of 6 bases. This CDR3 comprises 12 residues.

This chain connects TRBV18 to TRBJ1-3; unclear D gene. This CDR3 has 13 residues. Germline V CDR1 and CDR2: KGHSH, LQKENI. Trimming pared 8 bases from V and 0 bases from J, leaving 8 bases between. CDR3 in DNA: TGTGCCAGCGCGGACTTCTCTGGAAACACCATATATTTT. Its translation is CASADFSGNTIYF.

The chain links TRBV4-3 to TRBJ1-5; 8 bases agree with TRBD1. Losses at the gene ends were 0 bases for V and 5 bases for J; bases not matched to a gene: 3. Germline-derived CDR1 and CDR2 are LGHNA and YSLEER. This CDR3 is built from 15 residues. DNA of the CDR3: TGCGCCAGCAGCCAAGATTACAGGGGGTATCAGCCCCAGCATTTT. It yields the protein CASSQDYRGYQPQHF.

The J gene is TRBJ1-1, the V gene TRBV19; a weak D match, TRBD1 (5 bases). This CDR3 is 14 amino acids long. Germline assignment: CDR1 LNHDA and CDR2 SQIVND (reference sequence). Trimming stripped 5 bases from V and 3 bases from J, with 13 bases between. In DNA form, the CDR3 reads TGTGCCAGTAGTTTGACAGCTCTTGACACTGAAGCTTTCTTT. This sequence encodes CASSLTALDTEAFF.